The 25 T cell receptor beta chains below all came from one sample that was sequenced in a study of shared clonotypes between healthy human individuals. The assay was immunoSEQ multiplex PCR, and TCRdb's table has in-frame clones only and misses some. The data show around 2.3 million clones, 90% to 97% seen once. The sequenced material came from naive CD4+ T cells sorted from blood. Described subset: CD45RA+ positively selected. Receptors were obtained from a man between 18 and 35 years old in good health.

The V call is TRBV30, the J call TRBJ2-5; 9 nucleotides align to TRBD1. The CDR3 contains 15 residues. Per germline, CDR1 GTSNPN and CDR2 SVGIG (reference sequence). The trim removed 0 bases at V and 3 bases at J, leaving 5 bases unmatched. CDR3 sequence: CAWSVRGTGKETQYF. Written as DNA, the CDR3 is TGTGCCTGGAGTGTACGGGGGACAGGGAAAGAGACCCAGTACTTC.

The V and J genes are TRBV18 and TRBJ1-5; TRBD1 matches at 11 bases. The CDR3 consists of 15 residues. Germline V gene data show CDR1 as KGHSH and CDR2 as LQKENI. V shed 5 bases and J 6 bases; nucleotides not matched to a gene: 6. The CDR3 DNA reads TGTGCCAGCTCATCGGGACAGGGGGGACTTCAGCCCCAGCATTTT. Amino acids: CASSSGQGGLQPQHF. Drawing the rest from reference TRBV18 and TRBJ1-5, the complete variable domain is NAGVMQNPRHLVRRRGQEARLRCSPMKGHSHVYWYRQLPEEGLKFMVYLQKENIIDESGMPKERFSAEFPKEGPSILRIQQVVRGDSAAYFCASSSGQGGLQPQHFGDGTRLSIL.

The chain links TRBV10-3 to TRBJ2-7; tentatively, D is TRBD2 (6 bases). CDR3 length: 18 residues. Germline lookup yields CDR1 ENHRY and CDR2 SYGVKD. V was trimmed by 6 bases and J by 0 bases, leaving 24 bases between them. The CDR3: CAISAGGSGGKSSYEQYF. The CDR3 DNA sequence: TGTGCCATCAGCGCTGGGGGTAGCGGAGGCAAGAGCTCCTACGAGCAGTACTTC.

As to this clone: At one end the junction does not follow the germline gene, possibly because of a read error. J is TRBJ2-1 and V is TRBV4-1; D call uncertain. CDR1 is MGHRA, CDR2 YSYEKL, per germline. The CDR3 is made up of 18 amino acids. The DNA for the CDR3 is TGCGCCAGCAGCCAAAGAAGAGACGAACTTGCACCCTACAATGGGCAGTTCTTC. Translation: CASSQRRDELAPYNGQFF.

Written as DNA, the CDR3 is TGTGCCAGCAGCACTTTATTTCCCGGGACTAGCGGGAGTCAAGAGACCCAGTACTTC. Encoded protein: CASSTLFPGTSGSQETQYF. J is TRBJ2-5 and V is TRBV28; 14 positions agree with TRBD2. V gave up 6 bases and J gave up 2 bases; unmatched junction bases: 14. The CDR3 loop spans 19 amino acids. Germline V gene lookup returns CDR1 MDHEN and CDR2 SYDVKM. The whole variable domain, filled in from reference TRBV28 and TRBJ2-5, reads DVKVTQSSRYLVKRTGEKVFLECVQDMDHENMFWYRQDPGLGLRLIYFSYDVKMKEKGDIPEGYSVSREKKERFSLILESASTNQTSMYLCASSTLFPGTSGSQETQYFGPGTRLLVL.

V gene TRBV30 combines with J gene TRBJ2-6; D might be TRBD2 (7 bases). The CDR3 runs 11 residues. Germline lookup yields CDR1 GTSNPN and CDR2 SVGIG (reference sequence). Trimming pared 8 bases from V and 12 bases from J, leaving 14 bases between. DNA for the CDR3: TGTGCCGGGGCGGGGGCGGTCGTCCTGACTTTC. Protein: CAGAGAVVLTF. The full variable domain, with the rest looked up from reference TRBV30 and TRBJ2-6, is SQTIHQWPATLVQPVGSPLSLECTVEGTSNPNLYWYRQAAGRGLQLLFYSVGIGQISSEVPQNLSASRPQDRQFILSSKKLLLSDSGFYLCAGAGAVVLTFGAGSRLTVL.

The genes are TRBV5-6 and TRBJ1-4; 7 bases match TRBD1. The CDR3 length is 14 residues. The V and J ends lost 4 bases and 7 bases, in that order; junction bases with no gene match: 7. Germline values: CDR1 SGHDT, CDR2 YYEEEE. CDR3 DNA sequence: TGTGCCAGCAGCCGTACAGGGGTTTTTGAAAAACTGTTTTTT. It yields the protein CASSRTGVFEKLFF.

The chain recombines TRBV5-1 with TRBJ2-2; 8 nucleotides match TRBD2. V lost 6 bases, J lost 6 bases, and 4 bases stayed unmatched. The CDR3 length is 13 residues. CDR1 SGHRS and CDR2 YFSETQ come from the germline V gene. In DNA, the CDR3 is TGCGCCAGCAAGGCGGGAGGTTCCGGGGAGCTGTTTTTT. Translating it yields CASKAGGSGELFF.

The V and J genes are TRBV5-1 and TRBJ2-1; D perhaps matches TRBD1 (6 bases). V lost 0 bases and J 9 bases, leaving 7 bases between the germline ends. This CDR3 contains 12 residues. Germline V gene data show CDR1 as SGHRS and CDR2 as YFSETQ. The CDR3 loop is CASSLDRAEQFF. The CDR3 DNA sequence: TGCGCCAGCAGCTTGGACAGGGCTGAGCAGTTCTTC.

To note about this clone: Other DNA sequences in the sample encode the same CDR3. The chain employs TRBV9 and TRBJ2-1, with D possibly being TRBD1 (5 bases). The germline V and J ends were trimmed by 0 bases and 5 bases, with 9 bases remaining between them. The CDR3 loop spans 14 amino acids. Germline loops: CDR1 SGDLS, CDR2 YYNGEE. CDR3 sequence (DNA): TGTGCCAGCAGCGTAGGGGGCGAGAACAATGAGCAGTTCTTC. This sequence encodes CASSVGGENNEQFF.

The chain joins TRBV5-1 to TRBJ2-1, with 7 positions matching TRBD1. Germline-derived CDR1 and CDR2 are SGHRS and YFSETQ. V was clipped by 4 bases and J by 5 bases; unmatched bases: 6. CDR3 size: 14 residues. As DNA, the CDR3 is TGCGCCAGCAGCCCCGGACAGGTCCACAATGAGCAGTTCTTC. This translates into CASSPGQVHNEQFF.

The gene calls are TRBV29-1 and TRBJ1-2; 7 bases agree with TRBD1. This CDR3 has 13 residues. Losses at the gene ends were 6 bases for V and 4 bases for J; bases not matched to a gene: 8. Germline-derived CDR1 and CDR2 are SQVTM and ANQGSEA. CDR3 sequence (DNA): TGCAGCGTAGGACAGGCGGTCGGCTATGGCTACACCTTC. Protein sequence: CSVGQAVGYGYTF.

The chain links TRBV7-9 to TRBJ1-2, with D hard to call. Trimming shortened V by 5 bases and J by 2 bases, and 6 bases separated the two germline ends. Germline CDR1 is SEHNR and CDR2 is FQNEAQ (reference sequence). The CDR3 has 12 amino acids. The CDR3 protein is CASSGLNYGYTF. For the CDR3, the DNA is TGTGCCAGCAGCGGATTAAACTATGGCTACACCTTC.

Worth noting for this clone: Different DNA sequences within this sample yield the same CDR3. J is TRBJ2-3 and V is TRBV28; D unclear. Germline V gene sequence: CDR1 MDHEN, CDR2 SYDVKM. V was shortened by 2 bases and J by 6 bases, with 3 bases between the two germline ends. This CDR3 region has 11 residues. In DNA form, the CDR3 reads TGTGCCAGCAGTTTAGCCGATACGCAGTATTTT. Its protein product is CASSLADTQYF.

The table lists this clone with a count of one. The V gene is TRBV6-1, the J gene TRBJ1-5, with TRBD1 matching over 8 bases. V lost 11 bases, J lost 0 bases, and 3 bases stayed unmatched. There are 13 residues in the CDR3. The germline gives CDR1 MNHNS, CDR2 SASEGT. The CDR3 sequence is CAGQGNSNQPQHF. In DNA form, the CDR3 reads TGTGCCGGACAGGGTAATAGCAATCAGCCCCAGCATTTT.

The chain couples TRBV19 to TRBJ1-1; no clear D. The V and J ends lost 7 bases and 1 base respectively, with 13 bases between them. The CDR3 extends over 14 amino acids. Germline CDR1 LNHDA, CDR2 SQIVND (reference sequence). The CDR3 is CASTSREGNTEAFF. The CDR3 DNA reads as TGTGCCAGTACTTCTCGGGAGGGGAACACTGAAGCTTTCTTT.

The count of this clone is one. The V call is TRBV19, the J call TRBJ1-2; TRBD1 might be the D (5 bases). V lost 6 bases, J lost 4 bases, and 12 bases lay in between. The CDR3 spans 13 residues. In germline, CDR1 is LNHDA, CDR2 SQIVND (reference sequence). Here the CDR3 reads CASRIQGAYGYTF. The DNA for the CDR3 is TGTGCCAGTAGGATCCAGGGTGCCTATGGCTACACCTTC.

As to this clone: Distinct nucleotide sequences in the sample also encode this CDR3. The V and J genes are TRBV7-9 and TRBJ2-3, with D perhaps matching TRBD1 (6 bases). CDR3 length: 15 amino acids. Between the trimmed V and J ends, which lost 0 bases and 2 bases, there was a span of 9 bases. In germline, CDR1 is SEHNR, CDR2 FQNEAQ (reference sequence). CDR3 DNA: TGTGCCAGCAGCTTAGCGGGACATTCCACAGATACGCAGTATTTT. Its translation is CASSLAGHSTDTQYF.

Points on this clone: Additional DNA sequences in this sample encode the identical CDR3. This chain uses TRBV7-8 with TRBJ2-5; weak D call: TRBD2 (6 bases). Trimming took 4 bases from V and 5 from J, leaving 8 bases between them. CDR1 is SGHVS, CDR2 FQNEAQ, per germline. The CDR3 contains 12 residues. CDR3 protein: CASSSGGETQYF. CDR3 nucleotide sequence: TGTGCCAGCAGCTCAGGAGGGGAGACCCAGTACTTC.

This CDR3 is CASSLPQTSGELFF. CDR3 nucleotide sequence: TGTGCCAGCAGCCTCCCCCAAACTAGCGGGGAGCTGTTTTTT. This chain joins TRBV5-6 and TRBJ2-2; tentative D call: TRBD2 (5 bases). This CDR3 contains 14 residues. V lost 4 bases to trimming and J lost 7 bases, with 14 bases between them. Germline V CDR1 and CDR2: SGHDT, YYEEEE.

V and J are TRBV11-2 and TRBJ2-3, with a weak D call TRBD2 (6 bases). Deletions cut 5 bases from V and 1 base from J, with 10 bases between. Looked up from germline, CDR1 is SGHAT and CDR2 is FQNNGV. The length of the CDR3 is 14 residues. The CDR3 nucleotides are TGTGCCAGCAGCGGGGGGTCGGGCACAGATACGCAGTATTTT. It encodes CASSGGSGTDTQYF.

Note on this clone: Within the sample, other DNA sequences also encode this same CDR3. The gene calls are TRBV7-9 and TRBJ2-3; D gene uncertain. CDR1 is SEHNR, CDR2 FQNEAQ, per germline (reference sequence). CDR3 length equals 11 residues. V was pared by 5 bases and J by 6 bases, with 6 bases between. The CDR3 sequence is CASSQGDTQYF. The CDR3 bases are TGTGCCAGCAGCCAAGGGGATACGCAGTATTTT.

This chain joins TRBV4-1 and TRBJ1-2, with a possible D match to TRBD1 (6 bases). The CDR3 totals 16 residues. Trimming took 3 bases from V and 2 from J, leaving 16 bases between them. CDR1 and CDR2 from the germline V gene are MGHRA and YSYEKL. CDR3: CASSQERQDRNYGYTF. The DNA for the CDR3 is TGCGCCAGCAGCCAGGAAAGACAGGATCGGAACTATGGCTACACCTTC.

In regard to this clone: The sample carries other DNA sequences with the same CDR3. The V call is TRBV7-2, the J call TRBJ1-4; D is unclear. This CDR3 comprises 14 residues. Per the germline V gene, CDR1 is SGHTA and CDR2 is FQGNSA. The V end lost 5 bases, the J end lost 0 bases, and 7 bases lay between the germline ends. The CDR3 is CASSPAATNEKLFF. The CDR3 bases are TGTGCCAGCAGCCCAGCTGCAACTAATGAAAAACTGTTTTTT. Using reference TRBV7-2 and TRBJ1-4 for the parts outside the CDR3, the full variable domain is GAGVSQSPSNKVTEKGKDVELRCDPISGHTALYWYRQSLGQGLEFLIYFQGNSAPDKSGLPSDRFSAERTGGSVSTLTIQRTQQEDSAVYLCASSPAATNEKLFFGSGTQLSVL.

J is TRBJ1-2 and V is TRBV15; 9 positions match TRBD1. Germline CDR1 LNHNV, CDR2 YYDKDF (reference sequence). V lost 3 bases and J lost 0; bases outside the gene matches: 8. This CDR3 has 17 amino acids. CDR3 protein: CATSRDRGGPSNYGYTF. The DNA of the CDR3 is TGTGCCACCAGCAGGGACAGGGGAGGGCCTTCTAACTATGGCTACACCTTC.